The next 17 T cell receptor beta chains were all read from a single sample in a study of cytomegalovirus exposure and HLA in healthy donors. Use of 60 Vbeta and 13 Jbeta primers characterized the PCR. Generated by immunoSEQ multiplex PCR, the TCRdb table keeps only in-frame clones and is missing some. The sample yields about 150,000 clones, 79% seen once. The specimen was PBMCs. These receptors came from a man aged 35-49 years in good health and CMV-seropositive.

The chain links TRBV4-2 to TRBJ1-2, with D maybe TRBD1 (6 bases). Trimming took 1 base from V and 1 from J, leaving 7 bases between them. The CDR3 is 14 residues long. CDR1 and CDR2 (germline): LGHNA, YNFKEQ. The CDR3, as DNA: TGTGCCAGCAGCCAAGGGACAGATAACTATGGCTACACCTTC. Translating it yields CASSQGTDNYGYTF.

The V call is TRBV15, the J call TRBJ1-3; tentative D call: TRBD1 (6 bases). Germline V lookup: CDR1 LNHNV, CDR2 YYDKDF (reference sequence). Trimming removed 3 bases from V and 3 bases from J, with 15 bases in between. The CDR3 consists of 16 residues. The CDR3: CATSRRTGQIGNTIYF. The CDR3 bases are TGTGCCACCAGCAGGAGAACAGGGCAGATTGGAAACACCATATATTTT.

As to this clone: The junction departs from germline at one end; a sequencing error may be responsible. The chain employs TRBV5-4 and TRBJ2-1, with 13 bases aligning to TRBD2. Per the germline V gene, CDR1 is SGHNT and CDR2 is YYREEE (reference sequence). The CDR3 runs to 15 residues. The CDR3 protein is CASSSETSGRPPLLF. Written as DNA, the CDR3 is TGTGCCAGCAGCTCTGAGACTAGCGGGAGGCCCCCTTTGCTCTTC.

For the CDR3, the DNA is TGTGCCAGCAGTGAAAGCGGGGGGCGAGGAAACACCATATATTTT. Protein product: CASSESGGRGNTIYF. The V and J genes are TRBV6-1 and TRBJ1-3; D is possibly TRBD1 (6 bases). Per the germline V gene, CDR1 is MNHNS and CDR2 is SASEGT. V gave up 2 bases and J gave up 4 bases, with 12 bases separating them. The CDR3 runs to 15 residues.

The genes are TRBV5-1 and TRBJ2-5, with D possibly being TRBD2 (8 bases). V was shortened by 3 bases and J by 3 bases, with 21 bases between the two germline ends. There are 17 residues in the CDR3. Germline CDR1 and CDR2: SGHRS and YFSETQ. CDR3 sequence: CASSWAGGTAGEETQYF. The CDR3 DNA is TGCGCCAGCAGCTGGGCCGGGGGGACAGCGGGGGAAGAGACCCAGTACTTC.

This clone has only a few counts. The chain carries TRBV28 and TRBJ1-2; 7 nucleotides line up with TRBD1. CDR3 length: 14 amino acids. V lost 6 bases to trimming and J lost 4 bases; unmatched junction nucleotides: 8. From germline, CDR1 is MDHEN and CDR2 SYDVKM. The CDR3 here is CASRFEGAGYGYTF. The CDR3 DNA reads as TGTGCCAGCAGGTTCGAGGGGGCGGGCTATGGCTACACCTTC.

The CDR3 DNA sequence: TGTGCCAGCACTGGAGGACAGGTTTACTACGAGCAGTACTTC. Protein: CASTGGQVYYEQYF. The chain carries TRBV2 and TRBJ2-7, with 7 bases aligning to TRBD1. Germline V gene data show CDR1 as SNHLY and CDR2 as FYNNEI. The CDR3 runs 14 residues. V shed 7 bases and J 3 bases; nucleotides not matched to a gene: 9.

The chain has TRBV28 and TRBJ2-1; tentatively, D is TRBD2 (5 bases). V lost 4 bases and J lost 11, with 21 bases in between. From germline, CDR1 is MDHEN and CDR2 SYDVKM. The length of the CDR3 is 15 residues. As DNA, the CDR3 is TGTGCCAGCAGTTACGTCAGGCGGGCTTCCCCACAGCAGTTCTTC. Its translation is CASSYVRRASPQQFF.

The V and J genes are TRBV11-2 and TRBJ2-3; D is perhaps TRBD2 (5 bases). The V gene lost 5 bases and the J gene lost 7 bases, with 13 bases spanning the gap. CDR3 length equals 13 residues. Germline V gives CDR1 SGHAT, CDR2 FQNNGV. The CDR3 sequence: CASSPAERYTQYF. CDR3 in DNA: TGTGCCAGCAGCCCAGCGGAGCGGTATACGCAGTATTTT. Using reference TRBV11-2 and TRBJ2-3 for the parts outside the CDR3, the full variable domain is EAGVAQSPRYKIIEKRQSVAFWCNPISGHATLYWYQQILGQGPKLLIQFQNNGVVDDSQLPKDRFSAERLKGVDSTLKIQPAKLEDSAVYLCASSPAERYTQYFGPGTRLTVL.

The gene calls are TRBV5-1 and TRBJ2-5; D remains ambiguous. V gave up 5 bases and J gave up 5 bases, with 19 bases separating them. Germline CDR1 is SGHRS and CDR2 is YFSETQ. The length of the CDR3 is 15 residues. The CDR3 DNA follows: TGCGCCAGCAGTCCAATCGCAGTGCCGGGTGAGACCCAGTACTTC. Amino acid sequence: CASSPIAVPGETQYF.

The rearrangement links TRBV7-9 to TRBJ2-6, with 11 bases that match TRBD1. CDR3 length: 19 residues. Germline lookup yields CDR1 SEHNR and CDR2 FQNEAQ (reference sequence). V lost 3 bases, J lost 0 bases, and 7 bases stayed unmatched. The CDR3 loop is CASSLGTGGTYSGANVLTF. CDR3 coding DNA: TGTGCCAGCAGCTTGGGGACAGGGGGTACCTACTCTGGGGCCAACGTCCTGACTTTC. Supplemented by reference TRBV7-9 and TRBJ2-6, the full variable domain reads DTGVSQNPRHKITKRGQNVTFRCDPISEHNRLYWYRQTLGQGPEFLTYFQNEAQLEKSRLLSDRFSAERPKGSFSTLEIQRTEQGDSAMYLCASSLGTGGTYSGANVLTFGAGSRLTVL.

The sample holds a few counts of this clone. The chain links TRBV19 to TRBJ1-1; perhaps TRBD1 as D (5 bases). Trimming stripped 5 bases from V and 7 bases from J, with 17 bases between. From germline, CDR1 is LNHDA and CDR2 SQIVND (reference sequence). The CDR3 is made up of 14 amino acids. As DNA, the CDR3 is TGTGCCAGTAGTGGTCAAAAGGGACTTTTTGAAGCTTTCTTT. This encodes CASSGQKGLFEAFF.

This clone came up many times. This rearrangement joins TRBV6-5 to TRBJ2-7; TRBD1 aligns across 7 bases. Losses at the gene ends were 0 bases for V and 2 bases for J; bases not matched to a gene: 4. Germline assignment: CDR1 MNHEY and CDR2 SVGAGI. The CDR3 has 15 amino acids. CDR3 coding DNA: TGTGCCAGCAGTTACTCGAACAGGGGTGCCTACGAGCAGTACTTC. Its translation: CASSYSNRGAYEQYF.

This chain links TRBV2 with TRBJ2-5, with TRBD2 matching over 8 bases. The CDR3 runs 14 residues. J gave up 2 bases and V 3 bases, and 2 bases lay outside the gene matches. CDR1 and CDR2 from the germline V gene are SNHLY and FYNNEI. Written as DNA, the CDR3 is TGTGCCAGCAGTGACGGGAGGGAGCAAGAGACCCAGTACTTC. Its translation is CASSDGREQETQYF.

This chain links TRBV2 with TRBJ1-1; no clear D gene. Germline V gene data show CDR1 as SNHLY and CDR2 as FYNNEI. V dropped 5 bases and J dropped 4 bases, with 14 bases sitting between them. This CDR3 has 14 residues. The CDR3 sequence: CASSFAQGSTEAFF. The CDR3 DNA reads TGTGCCAGCAGTTTTGCCCAAGGGAGCACTGAAGCTTTCTTT.

Here the CDR3 reads CASSLGLAGGRGYEQYF. The CDR3 DNA reads TGTGCCAGCAGCCTCGGACTAGCGGGAGGGCGAGGATACGAGCAGTACTTC. The rearrangement links TRBV7-9 to TRBJ2-7, with TRBD2 identical over 15 bases. Germline trimming cut 5 bases from V and 4 bases from J; bases unmatched to any gene: 9. The germline CDR1 and CDR2 sequences are SEHNR and FQNEAQ (reference sequence). This CDR3 is built from 17 residues.

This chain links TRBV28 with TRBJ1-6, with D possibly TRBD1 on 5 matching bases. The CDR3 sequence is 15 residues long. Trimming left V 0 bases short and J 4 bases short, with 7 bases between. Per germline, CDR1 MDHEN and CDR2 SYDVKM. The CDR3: CASSLWTVYNSPLHF. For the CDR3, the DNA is TGTGCCAGCAGTTTATGGACAGTGTATAATTCACCCCTCCACTTT. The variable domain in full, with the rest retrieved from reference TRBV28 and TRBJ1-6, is DVKVTQSSRYLVKRTGEKVFLECVQDMDHENMFWYRQDPGLGLRLIYFSYDVKMKEKGDIPEGYSVSREKKERFSLILESASTNQTSMYLCASSLWTVYNSPLHFGNGTRLTVT.